This T cell receptor beta chain emerged from a study of identical twins. The CDR3 has 13 amino acids. Trimming took off 4 bases at V and 4 bases at J, with 9 bases between the two ends. CDR1 is SSHAT, CDR2 FNYEAQ, per germline (reference sequence). TCRdb used MiXCR to reprocess the 5' RACE reads, holding one entry per CDR3 protein. This table holds roughly 190,000 distinct CDR3 sequences, around a sixth found once. The same data also contributed to another study, on T cells expressing NK-cell markers.

The origin of this receptor is a woman younger than 35 in good health. J is TRBJ2-3 and V is TRBV7-7; no definite D call. The material sequenced was CD8+ T cells sorted from blood. This chain's CDR3 is CASSSTAADTQYF. CDR3 DNA: TGTGCCAGCAGCTCTACAGCAGCAGATACGCAGTATTTT. The variable domain in full, completed from reference TRBV7-7 and TRBJ2-3, reads GAGVSQSPRYKVTKRGQDVTLRCDPISSHATLYWYQQALGQGPEFLTYFNYEAQPDKSGLPSDRFSAERPEGSISTLTIQRTEQRDSAMYRCASSSTAADTQYFGPGTRLTVL.